This entry describes one T cell receptor (beta chain). Sequencing used immunoSEQ multiplex PCR; TCRdb keeps in-frame clones, though not all of them. The repertoire holds about 130,000 clones, with around 81% as singletons. Germline CDR1 and CDR2: MDHEN and SYDVKM. Trimming removed 6 bases at V and 0 bases at J, with 14 bases between. The CDR3 is 15 residues long. This entry comes from a study of blood T cell repertoires in COVID-19. About the study: The United States, Italy and Spain provided the acute and convalescent COVID-19 samples. In each case, the material was cDNA or gDNA derived from T cells, B-cell-depleted T cells, or PBMCs.

The rearrangement uses TRBV28 and TRBJ1-2; a weak D match, TRBD1 (6 bases). The source is a woman aged 45-65 years with acute or convalescent COVID-19. The sequencing input was peripheral blood. The DNA of the CDR3 is TGTGCCAGCAGGATCCCAGGGGCAGCTAACTATGGCTACACCTTC. Translation: CASRIPGAANYGYTF.